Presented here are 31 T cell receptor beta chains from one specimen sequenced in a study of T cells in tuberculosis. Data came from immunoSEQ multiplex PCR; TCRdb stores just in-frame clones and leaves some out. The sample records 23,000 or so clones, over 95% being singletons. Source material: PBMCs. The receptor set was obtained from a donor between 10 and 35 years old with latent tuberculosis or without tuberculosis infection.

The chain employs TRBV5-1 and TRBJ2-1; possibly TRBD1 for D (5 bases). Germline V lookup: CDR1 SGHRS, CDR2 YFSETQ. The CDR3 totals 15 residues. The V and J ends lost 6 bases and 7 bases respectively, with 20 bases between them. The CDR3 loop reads CASTSPRALGNEQFF. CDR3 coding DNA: TGCGCCAGCACTTCCCCCAGGGCTCTGGGGAATGAGCAGTTCTTC.

CDR3 nucleotide sequence: TGTGCCACTACCAACGGCCCGACAGGGTACGAGGGCTACACCTTC. Protein: CATTNGPTGYEGYTF. The chain uses TRBV6-1 and TRBJ1-2; 7 nucleotides match TRBD1. The CDR3 totals 15 residues. With V trimmed by 10 bases and J by 8 bases, 19 bases remained unmatched. CDR1 MNHNS and CDR2 SASEGT come from the germline V gene.

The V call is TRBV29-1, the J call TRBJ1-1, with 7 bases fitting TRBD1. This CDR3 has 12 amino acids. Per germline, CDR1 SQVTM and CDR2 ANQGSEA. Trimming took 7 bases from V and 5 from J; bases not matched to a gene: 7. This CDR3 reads CSGGTGVTEAFF. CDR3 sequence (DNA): TGCAGCGGGGGAACAGGGGTGACTGAAGCTTTCTTT.

In DNA form, the CDR3 reads TGTGCCAGTAGCCTTTCGACAGGGAATTCACCCCTCCACTTT. Amino acid sequence: CASSLSTGNSPLHF. This chain connects TRBV19 to TRBJ1-6, with TRBD1 matching 7 bases. V shed 6 bases, J shed 7 bases, and the junction held 6 bases outside the gene matches. Germline CDR1 is LNHDA and CDR2 is SQIVND (reference sequence). The CDR3 sequence is 14 residues long.

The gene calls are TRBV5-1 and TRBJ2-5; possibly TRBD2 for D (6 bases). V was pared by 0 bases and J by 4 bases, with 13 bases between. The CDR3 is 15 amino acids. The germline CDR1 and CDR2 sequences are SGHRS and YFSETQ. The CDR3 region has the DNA TGCGCCAGCAGCTTGGTGGAGGGAGCGCCAGAGACCCAGTACTTC. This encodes CASSLVEGAPETQYF.

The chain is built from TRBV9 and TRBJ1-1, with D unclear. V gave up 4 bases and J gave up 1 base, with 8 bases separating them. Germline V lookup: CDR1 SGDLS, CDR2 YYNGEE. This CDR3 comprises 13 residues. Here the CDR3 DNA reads TGTGCCAGCAGCCCGGGTCAGAACACTGAAGCTTTCTTT. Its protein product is CASSPGQNTEAFF.

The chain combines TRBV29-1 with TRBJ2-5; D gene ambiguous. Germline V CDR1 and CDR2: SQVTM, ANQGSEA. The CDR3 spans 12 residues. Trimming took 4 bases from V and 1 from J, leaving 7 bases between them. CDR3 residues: CSVGGRQETQYF. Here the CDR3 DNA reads TGCAGCGTTGGTGGGCGCCAAGAGACCCAGTACTTC.

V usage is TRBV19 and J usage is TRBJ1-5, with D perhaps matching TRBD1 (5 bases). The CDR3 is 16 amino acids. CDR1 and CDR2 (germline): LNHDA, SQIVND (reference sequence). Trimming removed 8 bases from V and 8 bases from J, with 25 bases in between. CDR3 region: CASARSGGGYSKPQHF. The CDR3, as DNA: TGTGCCAGTGCCCGAAGTGGGGGAGGGTATAGTAAGCCCCAGCATTTT. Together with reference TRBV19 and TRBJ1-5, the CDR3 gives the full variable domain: DGGITQSPKYLFRKEGQNVTLSCEQNLNHDAMYWYRQDPGQGLRLIYYSQIVNDFQKGDIAEGYSVSREKKESFPLTVTSAQKNPTAFYLCASARSGGGYSKPQHFGDGTRLSIL.

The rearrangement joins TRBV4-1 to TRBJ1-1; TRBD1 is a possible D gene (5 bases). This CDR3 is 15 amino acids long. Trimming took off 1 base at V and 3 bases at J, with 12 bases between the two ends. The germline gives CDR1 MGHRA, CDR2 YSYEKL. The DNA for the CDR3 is TGCGCCAGCAGCCAAGGAGTACCAGGGTACACTGAAGCTTTCTTT. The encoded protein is CASSQGVPGYTEAFF.

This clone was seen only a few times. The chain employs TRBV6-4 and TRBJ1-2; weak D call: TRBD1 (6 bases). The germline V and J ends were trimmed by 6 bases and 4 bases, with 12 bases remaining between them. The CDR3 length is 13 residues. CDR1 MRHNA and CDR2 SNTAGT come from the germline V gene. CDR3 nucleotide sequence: TGTGCCAGCAGAGCAGGGGAGGGCTATGGCTACACCTTC. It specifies CASRAGEGYGYTF.

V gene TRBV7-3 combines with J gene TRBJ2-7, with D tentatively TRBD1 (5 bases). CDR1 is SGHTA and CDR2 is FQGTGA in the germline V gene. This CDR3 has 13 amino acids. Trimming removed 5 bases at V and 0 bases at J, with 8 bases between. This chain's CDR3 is CASSDGHSYEQYF. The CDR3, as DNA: TGTGCCAGCAGCGACGGACACTCCTACGAGCAGTACTTC.

CDR3 coding DNA: TGTGCCAGCAGTGAAGGGCAGGGGGCAGGCGGGGAGCTGTTTTTT. This sequence encodes CASSEGQGAGGELFF. The chain is built from TRBV6-1 and TRBJ2-2; 8 nucleotides align to TRBD1. Germline CDR1 is MNHNS and CDR2 is SASEGT. After removal of 1 base from V and 7 bases from J, the junction contained 5 bases not matched to a gene. CDR3 length equals 15 residues.

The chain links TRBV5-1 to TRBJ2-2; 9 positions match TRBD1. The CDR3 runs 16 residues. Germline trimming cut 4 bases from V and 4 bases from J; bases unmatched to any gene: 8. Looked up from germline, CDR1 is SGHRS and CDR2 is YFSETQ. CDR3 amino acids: CASSLQQGAPTGELFF. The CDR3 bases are TGCGCCAGCAGCCTTCAACAGGGGGCCCCCACCGGGGAGCTGTTTTTT. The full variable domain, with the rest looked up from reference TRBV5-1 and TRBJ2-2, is KAGVTQTPRYLIKTRGQQVTLSCSPISGHRSVSWYQQTPGQGLQFLFEYFSETQRNKGNFPGRFSGRQFSNSRSEMNVSTLELGDSALYLCASSLQQGAPTGELFFGEGSRLTVL.

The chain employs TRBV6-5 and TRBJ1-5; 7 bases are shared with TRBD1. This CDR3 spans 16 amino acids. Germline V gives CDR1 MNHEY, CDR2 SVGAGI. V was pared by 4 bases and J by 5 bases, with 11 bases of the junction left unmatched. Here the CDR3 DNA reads TGTGCCAGCAGTTCCTCGAGTAGGGGGCCTTATCAGCCCCAGCATTTT. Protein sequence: CASSSSSRGPYQPQHF.

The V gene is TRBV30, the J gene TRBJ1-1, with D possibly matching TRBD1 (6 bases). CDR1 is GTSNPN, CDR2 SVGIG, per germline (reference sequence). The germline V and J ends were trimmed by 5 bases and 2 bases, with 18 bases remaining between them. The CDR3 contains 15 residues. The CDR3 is CAWGPRGHFNTEAFF. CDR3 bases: TGTGCCTGGGGTCCTCGGGGACATTTTAACACTGAAGCTTTCTTT.

CDR3 amino acids: CASSTPGQGSTEAFF. In DNA form, the CDR3 reads TGTGCCAGTAGTACTCCTGGACAGGGGAGCACTGAAGCTTTCTTT. The chain couples TRBV19 to TRBJ1-1, with 9 bases fitting TRBD1. CDR1 and CDR2 (germline): LNHDA, SQIVND (reference sequence). J gave up 4 bases and V 4 bases, and 7 bases lay outside the gene matches. The CDR3 contains 15 residues.

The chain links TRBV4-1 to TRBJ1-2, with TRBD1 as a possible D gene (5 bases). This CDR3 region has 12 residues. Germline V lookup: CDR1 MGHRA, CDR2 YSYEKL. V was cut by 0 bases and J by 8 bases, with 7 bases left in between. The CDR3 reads CASSQEWGGYTF. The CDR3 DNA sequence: TGCGCCAGCAGCCAAGAGTGGGGCGGCTACACCTTC.

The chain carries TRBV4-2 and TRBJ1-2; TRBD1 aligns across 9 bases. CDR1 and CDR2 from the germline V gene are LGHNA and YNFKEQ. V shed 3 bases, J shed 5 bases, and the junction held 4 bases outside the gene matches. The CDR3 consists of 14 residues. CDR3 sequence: CASSQLGQGYGYTF. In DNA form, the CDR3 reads TGTGCCAGCAGCCAGCTAGGACAGGGGTATGGCTACACCTTC.

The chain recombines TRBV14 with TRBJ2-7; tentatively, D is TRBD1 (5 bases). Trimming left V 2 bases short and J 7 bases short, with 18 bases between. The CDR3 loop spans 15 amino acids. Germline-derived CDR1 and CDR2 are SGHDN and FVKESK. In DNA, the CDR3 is TGTGCCAGCAGCCAAACTTCAAGGCAGGGCGATGAGCAGTACGTC. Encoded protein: CASSQTSRQGDEQYV.

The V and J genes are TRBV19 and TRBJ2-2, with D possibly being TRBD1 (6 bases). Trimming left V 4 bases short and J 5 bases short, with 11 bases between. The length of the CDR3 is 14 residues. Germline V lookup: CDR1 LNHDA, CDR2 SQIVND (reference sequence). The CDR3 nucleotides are TGTGCCAGTAGTAGCAAACAGGGAACCGGGGAGCTGTTTTTT. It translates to CASSSKQGTGELFF.

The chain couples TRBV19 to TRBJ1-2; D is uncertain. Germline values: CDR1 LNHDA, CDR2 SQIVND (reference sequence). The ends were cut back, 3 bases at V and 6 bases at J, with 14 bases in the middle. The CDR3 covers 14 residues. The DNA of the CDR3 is TGTGCCAGTAGTATCCGCGGTCCATTGCATGGCTACACCTTC. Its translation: CASSIRGPLHGYTF.

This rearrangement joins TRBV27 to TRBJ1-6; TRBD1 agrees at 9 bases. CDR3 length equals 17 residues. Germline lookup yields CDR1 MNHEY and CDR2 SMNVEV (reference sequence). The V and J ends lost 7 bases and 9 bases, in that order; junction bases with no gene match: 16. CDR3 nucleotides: TGTGCCAGCACGAACCCTCCGGGACAGGGTTTGAGTTCACCCCTCCACTTT. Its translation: CASTNPPGQGLSSPLHF.

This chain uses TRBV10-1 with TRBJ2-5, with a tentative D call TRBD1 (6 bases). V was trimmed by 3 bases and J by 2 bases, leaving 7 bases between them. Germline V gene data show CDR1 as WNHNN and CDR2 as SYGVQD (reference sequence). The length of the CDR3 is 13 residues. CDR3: CASSEQGQETQYF. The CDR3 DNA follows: TGCGCCAGCAGTGAACAGGGTCAAGAGACCCAGTACTTC.

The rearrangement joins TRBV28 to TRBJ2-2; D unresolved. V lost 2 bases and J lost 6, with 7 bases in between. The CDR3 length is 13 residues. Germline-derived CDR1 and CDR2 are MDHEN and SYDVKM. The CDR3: CASSLGGPGELFF. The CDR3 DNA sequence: TGTGCCAGCAGTTTAGGTGGGCCCGGGGAGCTGTTTTTT. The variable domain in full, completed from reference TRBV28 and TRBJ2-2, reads DVKVTQSSRYLVKRTGEKVFLECVQDMDHENMFWYRQDPGLGLRLIYFSYDVKMKEKGDIPEGYSVSREKKERFSLILESASTNQTSMYLCASSLGGPGELFFGEGSRLTVL.

For the CDR3, the DNA is TGCGCCAGCAGCTTCGTTCTCCAGGGAAACGGCTACACCTTC. Its protein product is CASSFVLQGNGYTF. The rearrangement links TRBV10-2 to TRBJ1-2, with D maybe TRBD1 (5 bases). CDR3 length: 14 amino acids. The germline CDR1 and CDR2 sequences are WSHSY and SAAADI. The V and J ends lost 6 bases and 8 bases respectively, with 19 bases between them.

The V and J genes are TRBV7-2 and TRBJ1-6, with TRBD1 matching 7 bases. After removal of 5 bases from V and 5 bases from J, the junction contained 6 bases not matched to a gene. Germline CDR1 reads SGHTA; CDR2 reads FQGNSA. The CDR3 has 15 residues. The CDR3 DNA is TGTGCCAGCAGCCCACGAGGGACAGATAATTCACCCCTCCACTTT. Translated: CASSPRGTDNSPLHF.

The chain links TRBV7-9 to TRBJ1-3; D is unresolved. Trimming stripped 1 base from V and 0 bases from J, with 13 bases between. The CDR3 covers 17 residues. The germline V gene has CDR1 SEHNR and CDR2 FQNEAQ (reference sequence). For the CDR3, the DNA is TGTGCCAGCAGCTTAGAATCCGGTGAAGACTCTGGAAACACCATATATTTT. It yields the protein CASSLESGEDSGNTIYF.

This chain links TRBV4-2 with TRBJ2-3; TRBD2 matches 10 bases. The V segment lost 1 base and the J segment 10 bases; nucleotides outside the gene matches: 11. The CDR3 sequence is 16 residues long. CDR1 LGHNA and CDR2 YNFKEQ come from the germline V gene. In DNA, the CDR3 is TGTGCCAGCAGCCAAGGGCCTCAGCGGGGGGGCGAGGCGCAGTATTTT. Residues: CASSQGPQRGGEAQYF.

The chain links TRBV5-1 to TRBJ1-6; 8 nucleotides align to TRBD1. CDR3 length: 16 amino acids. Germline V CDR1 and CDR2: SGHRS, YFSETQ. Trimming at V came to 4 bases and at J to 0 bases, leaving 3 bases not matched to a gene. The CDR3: CASSPDRVSYNSPLHF. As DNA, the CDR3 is TGCGCCAGCAGCCCGGACAGGGTCTCCTATAATTCACCCCTCCACTTT.

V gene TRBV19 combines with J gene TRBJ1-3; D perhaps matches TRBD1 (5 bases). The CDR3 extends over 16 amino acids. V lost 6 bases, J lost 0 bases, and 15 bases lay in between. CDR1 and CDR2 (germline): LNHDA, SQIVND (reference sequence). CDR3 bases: TGTGCCAGTAGCAGACAGCTCTTATTCTCTGGAAACACCATATATTTT. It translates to CASSRQLLFSGNTIYF.

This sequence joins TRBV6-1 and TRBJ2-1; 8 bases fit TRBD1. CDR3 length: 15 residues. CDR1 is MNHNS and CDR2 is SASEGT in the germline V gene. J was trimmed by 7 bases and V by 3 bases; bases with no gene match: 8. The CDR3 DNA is TGTGCCAGCAGTGAGGCCGGACAGGGACGGAATGAGCAGTTCTTC. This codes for CASSEAGQGRNEQFF.